These T cell receptor beta chains were read from a single sample in a study of shared clonotypes between healthy human individuals. The table came from immunoSEQ multiplex PCR; TCRdb's copy has only in-frame clones and leaves some out. The table records 700,000 to 950,000 clones, about 96% of them present only once. The sequenced material came from naive CD8+ T cells sorted from blood. Source of these receptors: a man aged 25-45 years in good health. CDR3s leave out the opening cysteine and the closing phenylalanine or tryptophan. A row's size may be missing; if present it is once, few, many or a size class.

abundance: .; v_gene: TRBV11-2; j_gene: TRBJ2-1; CDR3aa: ASSLLAGENNEQF
abundance: once; v_gene: TRBV5-1; j_gene: TRBJ1-1; CDR3aa: ASSLASTEAF
abundance: once; v_gene: TRBV5-1; j_gene: TRBJ2-7; CDR3aa: ASSSLPTGSYEQY
abundance: .; v_gene: TRBV7-9; j_gene: TRBJ2-1; CDR3aa: ASSLNAGYNEQF
abundance: .; v_gene: TRBV21-1; j_gene: TRBJ2-7; CDR3aa: ASSKYQRNSYEQY
abundance: .; v_gene: TRBV12-5; j_gene: TRBJ2-2; CDR3aa: ASGRQGGTGELF
abundance: .; v_gene: TRBV13; j_gene: TRBJ1-2; CDR3aa: ASSLGGGTGYGYT
abundance: .; v_gene: TRBV7-9; j_gene: TRBJ2-1; CDR3aa: ASSLTENEQF
abundance: .; v_gene: TRBV19; j_gene: TRBJ2-3; CDR3aa: ASSIPDTQY
abundance: .; v_gene: TRBV27; j_gene: TRBJ2-2; CDR3aa: ASKDRGHTGELF
abundance: .; v_gene: TRBV7-2; j_gene: TRBJ2-2; CDR3aa: ASRPLALNTGELF
abundance: .; v_gene: TRBV27; j_gene: TRBJ1-2; CDR3aa: ASSPGTGTYGYT
abundance: .; v_gene: TRBV13; j_gene: TRBJ2-3; CDR3aa: ASSLLAGSTDTQY
abundance: .; v_gene: TRBV30; j_gene: TRBJ2-3; CDR3aa: AWVLLSTDTQY
abundance: .; v_gene: TRBV18; j_gene: TRBJ2-3; CDR3aa: ASSNLFEDTQY
abundance: once; v_gene: TRBV5-1; j_gene: TRBJ2-7; CDR3aa: ASSDRTEGALGQY
abundance: .; v_gene: TRBV30; j_gene: TRBJ2-1; CDR3aa: AWSHGTGSNEQF
abundance: once; v_gene: TRBV5-4; j_gene: TRBJ2-3; CDR3aa: ASTLDTGRDTQY
abundance: .; v_gene: TRBV10-3; j_gene: TRBJ2-1; CDR3aa: AISEWAGDNEQF
abundance: .; v_gene: TRBV6-6; j_gene: TRBJ1-4; CDR3aa: ASSYLGQDNEKLF
abundance: .; v_gene: TRBV7-9; j_gene: TRBJ2-2; CDR3aa: ASSFKGHGELF
abundance: .; v_gene: TRBV4-1; j_gene: TRBJ2-1; CDR3aa: ASSQEGGNYNEQF
abundance: .; v_gene: TRBV7-9; j_gene: TRBJ2-5; CDR3aa: ASSQTGTGAQETQY
abundance: .; v_gene: TRBV7-9; j_gene: TRBJ2-7; CDR3aa: ASSLGHRGYEQY
abundance: once; v_gene: TRBV15; j_gene: TRBJ2-3; CDR3aa: ATSREAVTDTQY